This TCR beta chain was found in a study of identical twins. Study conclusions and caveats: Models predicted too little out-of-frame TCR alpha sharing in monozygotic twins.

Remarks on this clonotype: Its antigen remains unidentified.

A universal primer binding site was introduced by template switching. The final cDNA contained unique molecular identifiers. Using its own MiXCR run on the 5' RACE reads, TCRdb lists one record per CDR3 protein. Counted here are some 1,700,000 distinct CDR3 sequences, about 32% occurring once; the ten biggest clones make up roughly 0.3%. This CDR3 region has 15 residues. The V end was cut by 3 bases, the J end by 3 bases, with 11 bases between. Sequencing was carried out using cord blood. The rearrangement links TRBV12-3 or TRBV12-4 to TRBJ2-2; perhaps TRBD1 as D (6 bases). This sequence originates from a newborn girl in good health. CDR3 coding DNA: TGTGCCAGCAGTTTCTGGGGGCACGACACCGGGGAGCTGTTTTTT. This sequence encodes CASSFWGHDTGELFF.